These T cell receptor beta chains were read from a single sample in a study of shared clonotypes between healthy human individuals. Repertoires were generated with immunoSEQ multiplex PCR, while TCRdb's copy carries only in-frame clones and drops some. The top ten hold approximately 1.5% of the sample, which has roughly 1 million clones, more than 60% seen once. Input material: memory CD4+ T cells sorted from blood. These receptor sequences come from a man younger than 35 in good health. Both conserved end residues are part of each CDR3. A D gene is named only where the DNA matches it firmly. Clone size, where shown, is once, few, many, or a class for clones that have expanded.

length: 13; J: TRBJ1-2; V: TRBV10-3; size: few; D: NA; DNA: TGTGCCATCAGTGGGACCGCCAAGGATGGCTACACCTTC; CDR3: CAISGTAKDGYTF
length: 15; J: TRBJ2-7; V: TRBV2; size: NA; D: TRBD2; DNA: TGTGCCAGCAGCTTGAGGACTAGCGGAACCTACGAGCAGTACTTC; CDR3: CASSLRTSGTYEQYF
length: 13; J: TRBJ1-4; V: TRBV6-6; size: NA; D: NA; DNA: TGTGCCAGCAGTTACTCGGGCTTTGAAAAACTGTTTTTT; CDR3: CASSYSGFEKLFF
length: 13; J: TRBJ2-3; V: TRBV7-2; size: NA; D: NA; DNA: TGTGCCAGCAGCCAGTCGAGAGTGGCAGGCCAGTATTTT; CDR3: CASSQSRVAGQYF
length: 13; J: TRBJ1-2; V: TRBV19; size: NA; D: TRBD1; DNA: TGTGCCAGTGAGAAACAGGGGGCCTATGGCTACACCTTC; CDR3: CASEKQGAYGYTF
length: 19; J: TRBJ1-5; V: TRBV21-1; size: NA; D: NA; DNA: TGTGCCAGCAGCAGGTTTTTAGAACAGGGGCCCCTTTGCAATCAGCCCCAGCATTTT; CDR3: CASSRFLEQGPLCNQPQHF
length: 15; J: TRBJ2-3; V: TRBV5-4; size: NA; D: TRBD1; DNA: TGTGCCAGCAGCGGACAGGGAAGGGGGACAGATACGCAGTATTTT; CDR3: CASSGQGRGTDTQYF
length: 17; J: TRBJ2-3; V: TRBV7-3; size: NA; D: TRBD2; DNA: TGTGCCAGCAGCTTAACGGGCGGGGGAATGGGCACAGATACGCAGTATTTT; CDR3: CASSLTGGGMGTDTQYF
length: 17; J: TRBJ1-6; V: TRBV11-3; size: NA; D: NA; DNA: TGTGCCAGCAGCTTAGACGCGACCGGGACCCTCAATTCACCCCTCCACTTT; CDR3: CASSLDATGTLNSPLHF
length: 17; J: TRBJ2-2; V: TRBV23-1; size: few; D: TRBD1; DNA: TGCGCCAGCAGTCAGCCGGGACAGGGTGGTTACACCGGGGAGCTGTTTTTT; CDR3: CASSQPGQGGYTGELFF
length: 15; J: TRBJ2-1; V: TRBV6-1; size: NA; D: NA; DNA: TGTGCTAGCAGTGAACATCCCCAGGGCTACAATGAGCAGTTCTTC; CDR3: CASSEHPQGYNEQFF
length: 14; J: TRBJ2-4; V: TRBV15; size: NA; D: TRBD2; DNA: TGTGCCACCAGCAGTAGGGAGGGAGGAAACATTCAGTACTTC; CDR3: CATSSREGGNIQYF
length: 17; J: TRBJ2-2; V: TRBV21-1; size: NA; D: NA; DNA: TGTGCCAGCAGCTGGCTAGCGGGACACCTTAACACCGGGGAGCTGTTTTTT; CDR3: CASSWLAGHLNTGELFF
length: 13; J: TRBJ2-3; V: TRBV10-1; size: NA; D: TRBD2; DNA: TGCGCCAGCGCCCCAGCGGGAGGAGATACGCAGTATTTT; CDR3: CASAPAGGDTQYF
length: 16; J: TRBJ2-2; V: TRBV5-1; size: once; D: TRBD2; DNA: TGCGCCAGCAGCCGAACTAGCGGGAGGAACACCGGGGAGCTGTTTTTT; CDR3: CASSRTSGRNTGELFF
length: 18; J: TRBJ1-5; V: TRBV2; size: few; D: NA; DNA: TGTGCCAGCAGTGATGGGGACCTTTTAATTCCTAGCAATCAGCCCCAGCATTTT; CDR3: CASSDGDLLIPSNQPQHF
length: 12; J: TRBJ2-3; V: TRBV19; size: NA; D: NA; DNA: TGTGCCAGTAGTTCATTCGGAGATACGCAGTATTTT; CDR3: CASSSFGDTQYF
length: 14; J: TRBJ2-2; V: TRBV29-1; size: NA; D: TRBD2; DNA: TGCAGCGTTGCCGGGAGGGCGAACACCGGGGAGCTGTTTTTT; CDR3: CSVAGRANTGELFF
length: 11; J: TRBJ2-7; V: TRBV6-5; size: once; D: NA; DNA: TGTGCCAGCAGTTCAATAGCCGAGCAGTACTTC; CDR3: CASSSIAEQYF
length: 17; J: TRBJ2-7; V: TRBV7-2; size: NA; D: TRBD2; DNA: TGTGCCAGCAGCTCCCGCCCGACTAGCGGGGCCTCCTACGAGCAGTACTTC; CDR3: CASSSRPTSGASYEQYF
length: 15; J: TRBJ2-3; V: TRBV29-1; size: NA; D: TRBD2; DNA: TGCAGCGTTGAACTGACTAGCGGTAGCACAGATACGCAGTATTTT; CDR3: CSVELTSGSTDTQYF
length: 15; J: TRBJ2-7; V: TRBV27; size: NA; D: TRBD1; DNA: TGTGCCAGCAGTTCCTGGACAGGGAGCTCCTACGAGCAGTACTTC; CDR3: CASSSWTGSSYEQYF
length: 15; J: TRBJ1-2; V: TRBV5-1; size: NA; D: NA; DNA: TGCGCCAGCAGCCCTTCACAGGGATCCAACTATGGCTACACCTTC; CDR3: CASSPSQGSNYGYTF
length: 13; J: TRBJ2-5; V: TRBV6-1; size: once; D: NA; DNA: TGTGCCGTAGGCCGGGGGATACAAGAGACCCAGTACTTC; CDR3: CAVGRGIQETQYF
length: 16; J: TRBJ2-5; V: TRBV7-9; size: NA; D: TRBD2; DNA: TGTGCCAGCAGCTTAGGGGGACTAGCGGGAGGAGAGACCCAGTACTTC; CDR3: CASSLGGLAGGETQYF
length: 13; J: TRBJ2-6; V: TRBV29-1; size: few; D: NA; DNA: TGCAGCGTTTCAGACTCTGGGGCCAACGTCCTGACTTTC; CDR3: CSVSDSGANVLTF
length: 16; J: TRBJ1-1; V: TRBV5-4; size: NA; D: NA; DNA: TGTGCCAGCAGCTTGAGGGGAAGTCGGGGAGGGACTGAAGCTTTCTTT; CDR3: CASSLRGSRGGTEAFF
length: 14; J: TRBJ1-6; V: TRBV6-5; size: NA; D: NA; DNA: TGTGCCAGCACCGGGGAGTCCTACAATTCACCCCTCCACTTT; CDR3: CASTGESYNSPLHF
length: 15; J: TRBJ2-2; V: TRBV19; size: NA; D: TRBD2; DNA: TGTGCCAGTAGTGGTTCGGGAGGGCCCACCGGGGAGCTGTTTTTT; CDR3: CASSGSGGPTGELFF
length: 14; J: TRBJ2-5; V: TRBV5-1; size: NA; D: TRBD2; DNA: TGCGCCAGCAGCCCGGTGGGGGGGATAGAGACCCAGTACTTC; CDR3: CASSPVGGIETQYF
length: 14; J: TRBJ1-4; V: TRBV5-6; size: NA; D: TRBD1; DNA: TGTGCCAGCAGCCTGGGGACAGGGGGTGAAAAACTGTTTTTT; CDR3: CASSLGTGGEKLFF